These T cell receptor beta chains were read from a single sample in a study of cytomegalovirus exposure and HLA in healthy donors. TCRdb keeps only in-frame clones here, not all; method: immunoSEQ multiplex PCR. The data hold around 99,000 clones, with more than 70% observed a single time. The sample was PBMCs. These TCRs come from a man in his thirties or forties in good health and CMV-seronegative. Each CDR3 is given with its conserved first and last residue. The order of the fields is V gene, clone size, D gene, J gene, CDR3 DNA, CDR3 protein. A D gene is named only where the DNA matches it firmly. Clone size is shown for a subset of rows, as once, few, many or a class of expanded clone.

>TRBV5-1|-|TRBD1|TRBJ1-1
TGCGCCAGCAGCTTGCAAGGGGGCTGGACTGAAGCTTTCTTT
CASSLQGGWTEAFF
>TRBV5-1|-|TRBD2|TRBJ2-7
TGCGCCAGCAGTTTTACCAGCGGGGGCTCCTACGAGCAGTACTTC
CASSFTSGGSYEQYF
>TRBV19|-|-|TRBJ2-5
TGTGCCAGTGCACGCTTGGACAGCCAAGAGACCCAGTACTTC
CASARLDSQETQYF
>TRBV19|-|-|TRBJ2-3
TGTGCCAGTAGTATATGGGGGGGCACAGATACGCAGTATTTT
CASSIWGGTDTQYF
>TRBV11-2|few|TRBD1|TRBJ1-2
TGTGCCAGCAGCCTGACGACAGGGGACTATGGCTACACCTTC
CASSLTTGDYGYTF
>TRBV7-9|-|TRBD2|TRBJ2-1
TGTGCCAGCAGCTCACTAGCGGGGGGGATCTACAATGAGCAGTTCTTC
CASSSLAGGIYNEQFF
>TRBV5-1|few|TRBD2|TRBJ2-2
TGCGCCAGCAGCTTGGGAGCGGGAGAAACCGGGGAGCTGTTTTTT
CASSLGAGETGELFF
>TRBV5-4|-|TRBD1|TRBJ2-3
TGTGCCAGCAGCTTCCCAGGGGGCGATTGGGATACGCAGTATTTT
CASSFPGGDWDTQYF
>TRBV2|-|TRBD1|TRBJ1-1
TGTGCCAGCAGCGCCACCGGGACAGGGGCGGGTGAAGCTTTCTTT
CASSATGTGAGEAFF
>TRBV4-1|-|-|TRBJ1-2
TGCGCCAGCAGCCAAGATCGACAGGACCACTATGGCTACACCTTC
CASSQDRQDHYGYTF
>TRBV7-9|-|-|TRBJ1-1
TGTGCCAGCAGCTTGGAGGGATTAAACACTGAAGCTTTCTTT
CASSLEGLNTEAFF
>TRBV6-4|-|-|TRBJ2-1
TGTGCCAGCAGTGACAACACTCGGGGTGAGCAGTTCTTC
CASSDNTRGEQFF
>TRBV7-6|few|TRBD2|TRBJ2-7
TGTGCCAGCAGCTTAAGTCCTAGCGGGAGCTCCTACGAGCAGTACTTC
CASSLSPSGSSYEQYF
>TRBV19|-|-|TRBJ1-1
TGTGCCAGTAGTACAGGGCCCAACACTGAAGCTTTCTTT
CASSTGPNTEAFF
>TRBV5-1|-|TRBD2|TRBJ2-2
TGCGCCAGCAGCTCTTGGTCGGGGGGGAACACCGGGGAGCTGTTTTTT
CASSSWSGGNTGELFF
>TRBV30|-|TRBD2|TRBJ2-7
TGTGCCTGGAGCCCAAACCTAGCGGGAGACGGCGAGCAGTACTTC
CAWSPNLAGDGEQYF
>TRBV25-1|-|TRBD2|TRBJ2-1
TGTGCCGGTTCGGCTAGCGGGAGATACAATGAGCAGTTCTTC
CAGSASGRYNEQFF
>TRBV9|-|-|TRBJ2-3
TGTGCCAGCAGCGTAGGAGCAACTAGCACAGATACGCAGTATTTT
CASSVGATSTDTQYF
>TRBV9|few|-|TRBJ2-1
TGTGCCAGCAGCCCAATGGGGGGGGCGGGTGAGCAGTTCTTC
CASSPMGGAGEQFF
>TRBV5-1|-|-|TRBJ2-5
TGCGCCAGCAGCTTAGGACAGCTCCAAGAGACCCAGTACTTC
CASSLGQLQETQYF
>TRBV7-9|few|-|TRBJ2-7
TGTGCCAGCAGCTTACCCGGACAAGGACACTTC
CASSLPGQGHF
>TRBV29-1|once|-|TRBJ2-2
TGCAGCGTTGTGGGGGCGGGCGGGGAGCTGTTTTTT
CSVVGAGGELFF